These T cell receptor beta chains were read from a single sample in a study of shared clonotypes between healthy human individuals. Profiled with immunoSEQ multiplex PCR; TCRdb holds only in-frame clones, not every one. Found here are about 650,000 clones, roughly 96% of them singletons; the top ten hold roughly 0.1%. Sequencing was carried out using naive CD8+ T cells sorted from blood. The source is a woman aged 30 to 39 in good health. Each CDR3 is given with its conserved first and last residue. Fields, in order: clone size, D gene, V gene, J gene, CDR3 DNA, CDR3 protein. A D gene is named only where the DNA matches it firmly. Rows may omit the clone size; those that give it use once, few, many or a size class.

clone size: NA; D gene: TRBD2; V gene: TRBV27; J gene: TRBJ2-5; CDR3 DNA: TGTGCCAGCAGTTTACTCGCGGGAGGGCGAGAGACCCAGTACTTC; CDR3 protein: CASSLLAGGRETQYF
clone size: NA; D gene: TRBD2; V gene: TRBV25-1; J gene: TRBJ2-1; CDR3 DNA: TGTGCCACCCACAGCGGGACTAACAATGAGCAGTTCTTC; CDR3 protein: CATHSGTNNEQFF
clone size: NA; D gene: TRBD1; V gene: TRBV15; J gene: TRBJ2-1; CDR3 DNA: TGTGCCACCAGCAGCTTACCGGGACAGGGGAGGGGATACAATGAGCAGTTCTTC; CDR3 protein: CATSSLPGQGRGYNEQFF
clone size: once; D gene: NA; V gene: TRBV7-9; J gene: TRBJ2-7; CDR3 DNA: TGTGCCAGCAGCGCCAGTAACGAGCAGTACTTC; CDR3 protein: CASSASNEQYF
clone size: NA; D gene: TRBD1; V gene: TRBV2; J gene: TRBJ2-2; CDR3 DNA: TGTGCCAGCATGGGGACAGAACCGATCACCGGGGAGCTGTTTTTT; CDR3 protein: CASMGTEPITGELFF
clone size: once; D gene: NA; V gene: TRBV27; J gene: TRBJ2-7; CDR3 DNA: TGTGCCAGCAGTCCCGCTACAGACCCCGAGCAGTACTTC; CDR3 protein: CASSPATDPEQYF
clone size: NA; D gene: TRBD2; V gene: TRBV27; J gene: TRBJ2-7; CDR3 DNA: TGTGCCAGCAGTTTTCTGGGGGGGTACGAGCAGTACTTC; CDR3 protein: CASSFLGGYEQYF
clone size: NA; D gene: NA; V gene: TRBV27; J gene: TRBJ1-1; CDR3 DNA: TGTGCCAGCAGTTTAGCCCCAACTGGGTTAGGTACTGAAGCTTTCTTT; CDR3 protein: CASSLAPTGLGTEAFF
clone size: NA; D gene: NA; V gene: TRBV7-9; J gene: TRBJ1-2; CDR3 DNA: TGTGCCAGCAGCTTTGAGGGGGTTTACGGCTACACCTTC; CDR3 protein: CASSFEGVYGYTF
clone size: NA; D gene: NA; V gene: TRBV4-2; J gene: TRBJ2-2; CDR3 DNA: TGTGCCAGCAGCCAACACACAGGTCCGAACACCGGGGAGCTGTTTTTT; CDR3 protein: CASSQHTGPNTGELFF
clone size: once; D gene: NA; V gene: TRBV27; J gene: TRBJ1-1; CDR3 DNA: TGTGCCAGCAGTCACAGGGACCACACTGAAGCTTTCTTT; CDR3 protein: CASSHRDHTEAFF
clone size: once; D gene: NA; V gene: TRBV6-1; J gene: TRBJ2-4; CDR3 DNA: TGTGCCAGCAGTGAAATCGGGGGGCAGGGAGCCCCGAGAGAGGGCATTCAGTACTTC; CDR3 protein: CASSEIGGQGAPREGIQYF
clone size: NA; D gene: NA; V gene: TRBV11-2; J gene: TRBJ2-7; CDR3 DNA: TGTGCCAGCAGCTTGGGGACGAGCTACGAGCAGTACTTC; CDR3 protein: CASSLGTSYEQYF
clone size: NA; D gene: TRBD2; V gene: TRBV4-1; J gene: TRBJ2-7; CDR3 DNA: TGCGCCAGCAGCCAAGGCCGTCCTAGCGGGATCCCCGAGCAGTACTTC; CDR3 protein: CASSQGRPSGIPEQYF
clone size: NA; D gene: TRBD1; V gene: TRBV7-9; J gene: TRBJ2-1; CDR3 DNA: TGTGCCAGCCGGACAGGTAACAATGAGCAGTTCTTC; CDR3 protein: CASRTGNNEQFF
clone size: NA; D gene: NA; V gene: TRBV25-1; J gene: TRBJ2-1; CDR3 DNA: TGTGCCAGCAGTGGCCCCGCGACTTACAATGAGCAGTTCTTC; CDR3 protein: CASSGPATYNEQFF
clone size: NA; D gene: NA; V gene: TRBV29-1; J gene: TRBJ1-2; CDR3 DNA: TGCAGCGTTGACGTAGGGCTGGGAAACTATGGCTACACCTTC; CDR3 protein: CSVDVGLGNYGYTF
clone size: NA; D gene: TRBD1; V gene: TRBV27; J gene: TRBJ1-4; CDR3 DNA: TGTGCCAGCAGTCCAGACAGGGTTGGGGAAAAACTGTTTTTT; CDR3 protein: CASSPDRVGEKLFF
clone size: NA; D gene: NA; V gene: TRBV2; J gene: TRBJ1-1; CDR3 DNA: TGTGCCAGCAGTGACACAGGAGGGACTGAAGCTTTCTTT; CDR3 protein: CASSDTGGTEAFF
clone size: NA; D gene: NA; V gene: TRBV5-5; J gene: TRBJ2-7; CDR3 DNA: TGTGCCAGCAGCTTGCCCGGACGGGGAGAGTACGAGCAGTACTTC; CDR3 protein: CASSLPGRGEYEQYF
clone size: NA; D gene: NA; V gene: TRBV27; J gene: TRBJ2-7; CDR3 DNA: TGTGCCAGCAGTCTTTTGCGGGCCCCCTACGAGCAGTACTTC; CDR3 protein: CASSLLRAPYEQYF
clone size: NA; D gene: NA; V gene: TRBV5-1; J gene: TRBJ1-1; CDR3 DNA: TGCGCCAGCAGCTTGGACGGCAGGGAGAACACTGAAGCTTTCTTT; CDR3 protein: CASSLDGRENTEAFF
clone size: NA; D gene: TRBD1; V gene: TRBV11-2; J gene: TRBJ2-7; CDR3 DNA: TGTGCCAGCAGCATCAGGGGGGAGCAGTACTTC; CDR3 protein: CASSIRGEQYF
clone size: NA; D gene: NA; V gene: TRBV19; J gene: TRBJ2-2; CDR3 DNA: TGTGCCAGTAGTATAAGAACAGCTACCTTTGGCGGGGAGCTGTTTTTT; CDR3 protein: CASSIRTATFGGELFF
clone size: NA; D gene: TRBD1; V gene: TRBV19; J gene: TRBJ1-5; CDR3 DNA: TGTGCCAGTAGCGGCCGGGGACAGCGATTCAATCAGCCCCAGCATTTT; CDR3 protein: CASSGRGQRFNQPQHF
clone size: NA; D gene: NA; V gene: TRBV27; J gene: TRBJ1-5; CDR3 DNA: TGTGCCAGCAGTTTACAGGGGTGGAATCAGCCCCAGCATTTT; CDR3 protein: CASSLQGWNQPQHF
clone size: once; D gene: TRBD2; V gene: TRBV7-6; J gene: TRBJ2-1; CDR3 DNA: TGTGCCAGCAGCAGGACTAGCGGGATAGAATCCTACAATGAGCAGTTCTTC; CDR3 protein: CASSRTSGIESYNEQFF
clone size: NA; D gene: NA; V gene: TRBV6-5; J gene: TRBJ2-2; CDR3 DNA: TGTGCCAGCACCGCGGGACAACAGCCCGGGGAGCTGTTTTTT; CDR3 protein: CASTAGQQPGELFF
clone size: few; D gene: NA; V gene: TRBV11-2; J gene: TRBJ2-5; CDR3 DNA: TGTGCCAGCAGCTTAGAGTTGCCAGAGACCCAGTACTTC; CDR3 protein: CASSLELPETQYF
clone size: NA; D gene: TRBD2; V gene: TRBV29-1; J gene: TRBJ2-7; CDR3 DNA: TGCAGCGTTGAAGAGAGACTAGCGGGACTCTACGAGCAGTACTTC; CDR3 protein: CSVEERLAGLYEQYF
clone size: NA; D gene: NA; V gene: TRBV4-1; J gene: TRBJ1-1; CDR3 DNA: TGCGCCAGCAGCCAAGTTGGGTCAGCGAACACTGAAGCTTTCTTT; CDR3 protein: CASSQVGSANTEAFF
clone size: NA; D gene: NA; V gene: TRBV4-2; J gene: TRBJ2-1; CDR3 DNA: TGTGCCAGCAGCCAACTTAGCAGCGATGAGCAGTTCTTC; CDR3 protein: CASSQLSSDEQFF